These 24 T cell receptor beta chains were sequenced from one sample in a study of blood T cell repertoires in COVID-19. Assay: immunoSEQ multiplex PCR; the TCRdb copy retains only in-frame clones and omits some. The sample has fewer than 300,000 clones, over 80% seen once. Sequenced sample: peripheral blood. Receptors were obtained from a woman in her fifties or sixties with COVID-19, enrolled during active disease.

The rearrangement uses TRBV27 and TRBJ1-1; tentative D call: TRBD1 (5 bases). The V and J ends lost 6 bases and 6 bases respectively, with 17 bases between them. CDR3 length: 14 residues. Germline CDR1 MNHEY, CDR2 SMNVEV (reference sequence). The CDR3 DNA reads TGTGCCAGCAGACCCTGGGGGGGGGAATCTGAAGCTTTCTTT. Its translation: CASRPWGGESEAFF.

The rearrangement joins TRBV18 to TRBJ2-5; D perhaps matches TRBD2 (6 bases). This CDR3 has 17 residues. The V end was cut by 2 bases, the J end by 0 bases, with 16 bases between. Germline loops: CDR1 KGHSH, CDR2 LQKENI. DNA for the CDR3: TGTGCCAGCTCACCAACCGGAACTAGCAGTTACCAAGAGACCCAGTACTTC. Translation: CASSPTGTSSYQETQYF.

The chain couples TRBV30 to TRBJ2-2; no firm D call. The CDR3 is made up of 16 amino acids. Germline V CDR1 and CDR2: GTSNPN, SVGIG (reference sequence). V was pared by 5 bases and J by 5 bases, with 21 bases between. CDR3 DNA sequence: TGTGCCTGGGATGGGCTCGACGGCATAAAGACCGGGGAGCTGTTTTTT. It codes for CAWDGLDGIKTGELFF.

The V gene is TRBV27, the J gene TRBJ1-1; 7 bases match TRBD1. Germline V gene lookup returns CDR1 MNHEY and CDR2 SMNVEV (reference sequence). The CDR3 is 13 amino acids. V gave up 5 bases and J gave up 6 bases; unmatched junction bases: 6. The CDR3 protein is CASSPLQGPEAFF. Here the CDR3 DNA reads TGTGCCAGCAGTCCCCTACAGGGGCCTGAAGCTTTCTTT.

The CDR3 nucleotides read TGTGCCAGCAGCTCGATTTACTTAGCGGGAGGGCCAGGCGAGCAGTACTTC. Translated, it gives CASSSIYLAGGPGEQYF. V gene TRBV5-4 combines with J gene TRBJ2-7; 11 bases align to TRBD2. The V gene end was trimmed by 3 bases and the J gene end by 6 bases; junction bases not matched to a gene: 14. This CDR3 region has 17 residues. The germline CDR1 and CDR2 sequences are SGHNT and YYREEE (reference sequence).

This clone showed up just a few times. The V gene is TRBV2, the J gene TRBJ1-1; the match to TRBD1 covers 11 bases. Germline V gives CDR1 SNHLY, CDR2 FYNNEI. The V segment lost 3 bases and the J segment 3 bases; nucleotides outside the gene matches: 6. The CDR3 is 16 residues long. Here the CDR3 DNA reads TGTGCCAGCAGTGATAGGACAGGGGGCGCGGACACTGAAGCTTTCTTT. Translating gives CASSDRTGGADTEAFF.

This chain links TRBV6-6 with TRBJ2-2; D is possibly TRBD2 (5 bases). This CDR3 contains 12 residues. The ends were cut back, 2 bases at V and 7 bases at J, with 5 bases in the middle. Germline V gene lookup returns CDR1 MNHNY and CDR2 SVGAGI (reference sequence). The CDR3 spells CASSYEGGELFF. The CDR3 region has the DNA TGTGCCAGCAGTTACGAGGGCGGGGAGCTGTTTTTT.

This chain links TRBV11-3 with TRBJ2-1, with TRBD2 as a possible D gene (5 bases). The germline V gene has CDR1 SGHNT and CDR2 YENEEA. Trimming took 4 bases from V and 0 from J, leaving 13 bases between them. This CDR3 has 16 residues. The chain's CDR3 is CASSSSGAHSYNEQFF. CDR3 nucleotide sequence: TGTGCCAGCAGCTCAAGCGGAGCACACTCCTACAATGAGCAGTTCTTC. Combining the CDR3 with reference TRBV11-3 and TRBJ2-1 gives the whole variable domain EAGVVQSPRYKIIEKKQPVAFWCNPISGHNTLYWYLQNLGQGPELLIRYENEEAVDDSQLPKDRFSAERLKGVDSTLKIQPAELGDSAVYLCASSSSGAHSYNEQFFGPGTRLTVL.

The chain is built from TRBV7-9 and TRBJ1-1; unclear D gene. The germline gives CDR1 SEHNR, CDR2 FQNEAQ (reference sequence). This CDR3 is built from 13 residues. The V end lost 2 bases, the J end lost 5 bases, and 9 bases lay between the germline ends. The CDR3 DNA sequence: TGTGCCAGCAGCTTATCCAGGTTAACTGAAGCTTTCTTT. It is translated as CASSLSRLTEAFF.

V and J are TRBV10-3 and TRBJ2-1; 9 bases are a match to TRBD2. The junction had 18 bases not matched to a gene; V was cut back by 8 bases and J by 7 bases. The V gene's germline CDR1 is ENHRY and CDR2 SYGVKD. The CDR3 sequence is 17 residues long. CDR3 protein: CAIGSAGGGRAFNEQFF. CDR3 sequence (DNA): TGTGCCATCGGGTCCGCGGGGGGCGGGAGGGCCTTTAATGAGCAGTTCTTC.

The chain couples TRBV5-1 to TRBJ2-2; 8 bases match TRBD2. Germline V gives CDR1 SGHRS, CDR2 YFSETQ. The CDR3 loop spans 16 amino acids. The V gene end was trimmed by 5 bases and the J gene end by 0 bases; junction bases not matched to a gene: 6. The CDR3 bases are TGCGCCAGCAGACTTACTAGCGGAGCGAACACCGGGGAGCTGTTTTTT. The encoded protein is CASRLTSGANTGELFF.

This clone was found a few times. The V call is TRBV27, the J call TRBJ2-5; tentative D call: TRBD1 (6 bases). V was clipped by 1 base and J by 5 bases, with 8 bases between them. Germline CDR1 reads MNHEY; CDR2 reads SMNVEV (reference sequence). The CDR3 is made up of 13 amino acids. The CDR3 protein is CASSLWDKETQYF. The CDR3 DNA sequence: TGTGCCAGCAGTTTATGGGACAAGGAGACCCAGTACTTC.

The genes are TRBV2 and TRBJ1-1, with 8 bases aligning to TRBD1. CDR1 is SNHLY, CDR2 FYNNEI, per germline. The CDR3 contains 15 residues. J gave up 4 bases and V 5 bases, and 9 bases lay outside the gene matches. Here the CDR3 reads CASSPRTGLTTEAFF. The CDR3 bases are TGTGCCAGCAGTCCCCGGACAGGGTTGACCACTGAAGCTTTCTTT. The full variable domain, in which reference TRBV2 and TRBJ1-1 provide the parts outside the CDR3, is EPEVTQTPSHQVTQMGQEVILRCVPISNHLYFYWYRQILGQKVEFLVSFYNNEISEKSEIFDDQFSVERPDGSNFTLKIRSTKLEDSAMYFCASSPRTGLTTEAFFGQGTRLTVV.

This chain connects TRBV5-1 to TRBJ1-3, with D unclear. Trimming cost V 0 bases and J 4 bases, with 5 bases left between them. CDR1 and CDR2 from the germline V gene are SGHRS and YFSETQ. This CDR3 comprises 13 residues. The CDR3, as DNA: TGCGCCAGCAGCTTGGGCGGAGGAAACACCATATATTTT. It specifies CASSLGGGNTIYF.

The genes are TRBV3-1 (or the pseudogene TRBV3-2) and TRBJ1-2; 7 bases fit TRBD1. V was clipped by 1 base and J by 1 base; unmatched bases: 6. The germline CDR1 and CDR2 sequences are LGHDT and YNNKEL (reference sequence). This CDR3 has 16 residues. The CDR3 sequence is CASSQGDSVNNYGYTF. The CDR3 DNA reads TGTGCCAGCAGCCAAGGGGACAGCGTCAATAACTATGGCTACACCTTC.

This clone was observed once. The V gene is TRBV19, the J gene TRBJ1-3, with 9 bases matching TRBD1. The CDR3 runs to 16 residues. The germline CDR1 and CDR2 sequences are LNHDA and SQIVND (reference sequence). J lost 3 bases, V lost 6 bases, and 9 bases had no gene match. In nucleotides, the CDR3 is TGTGCCAGTAGGCACCGCGGGGACAGGGATGGAAACACCATATATTTT. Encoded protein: CASRHRGDRDGNTIYF.

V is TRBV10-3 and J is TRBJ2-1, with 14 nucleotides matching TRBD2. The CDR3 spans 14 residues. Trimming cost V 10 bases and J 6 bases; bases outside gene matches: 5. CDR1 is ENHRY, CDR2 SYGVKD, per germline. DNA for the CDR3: TGTGCCACCTCCGGGACTAGCGGGAGCAATGAGCAGTTCTTC. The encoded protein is CATSGTSGSNEQFF.

This CDR3 is CASSQDQGNEQFF. In DNA, the CDR3 is TGCGCCAGCAGCCAAGATCAGGGCAATGAGCAGTTCTTC. The genes are TRBV4-1 and TRBJ2-1; tentative D call: TRBD1 (5 bases). This CDR3 spans 13 amino acids. Deletions cut 0 bases from V and 6 bases from J, with 6 bases between. The germline CDR1 and CDR2 sequences are MGHRA and YSYEKL.

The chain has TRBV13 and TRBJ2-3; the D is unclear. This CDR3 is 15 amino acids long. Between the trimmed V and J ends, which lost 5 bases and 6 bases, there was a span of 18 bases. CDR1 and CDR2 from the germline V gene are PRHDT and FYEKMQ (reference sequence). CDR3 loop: CASSRTAGNSDTQYF. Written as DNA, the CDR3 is TGTGCCAGCAGCCGTACCGCAGGAAACTCGGATACGCAGTATTTT.

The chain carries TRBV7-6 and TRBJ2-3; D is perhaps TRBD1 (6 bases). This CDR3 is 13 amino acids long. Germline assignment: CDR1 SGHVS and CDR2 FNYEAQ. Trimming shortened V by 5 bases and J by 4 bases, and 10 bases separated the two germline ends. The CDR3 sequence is CASSPGVPDTQYF. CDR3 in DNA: TGTGCCAGCAGCCCAGGGGTGCCAGATACGCAGTATTTT.

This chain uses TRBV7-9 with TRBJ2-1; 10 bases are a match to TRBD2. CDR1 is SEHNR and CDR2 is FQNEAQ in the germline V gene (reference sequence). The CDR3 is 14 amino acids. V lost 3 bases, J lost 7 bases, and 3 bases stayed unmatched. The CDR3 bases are TGTGCCAGCAGCTTTCTAGCGGGAGAAAATGAGCAGTTCTTC. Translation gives CASSFLAGENEQFF.

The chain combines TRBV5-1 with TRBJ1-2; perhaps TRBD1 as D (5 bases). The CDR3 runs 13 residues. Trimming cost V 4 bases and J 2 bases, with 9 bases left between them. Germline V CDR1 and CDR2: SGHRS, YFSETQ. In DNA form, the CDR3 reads TGCGCCAGCAGCATTCGACAGAACTATGGCTACACCTTC. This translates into CASSIRQNYGYTF.

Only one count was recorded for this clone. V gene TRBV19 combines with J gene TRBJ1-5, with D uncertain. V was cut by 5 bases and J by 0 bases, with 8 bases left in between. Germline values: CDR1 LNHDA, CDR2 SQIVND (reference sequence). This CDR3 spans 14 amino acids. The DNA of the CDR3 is TGTGCCAGTAGTGAACACAGTAGCAATCAGCCCCAGCATTTT. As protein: CASSEHSSNQPQHF.

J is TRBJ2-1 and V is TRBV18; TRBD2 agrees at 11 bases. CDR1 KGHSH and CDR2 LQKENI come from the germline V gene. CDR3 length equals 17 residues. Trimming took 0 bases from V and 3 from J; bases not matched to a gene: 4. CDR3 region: CASSPPGLAEIYNEQFF. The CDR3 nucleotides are TGTGCCAGCTCACCACCGGGACTAGCGGAGATCTACAATGAGCAGTTCTTC. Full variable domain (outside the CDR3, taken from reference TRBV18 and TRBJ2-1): NAGVMQNPRHLVRRRGQEARLRCSPMKGHSHVYWYRQLPEEGLKFMVYLQKENIIDESGMPKERFSAEFPKEGPSILRIQQVVRGDSAAYFCASSPPGLAEIYNEQFFGPGTRLTVL.